This T cell receptor beta chain was observed in a study of OX40 agonist ivuxolimab in advanced cancers. Assay: immunoSEQ multiplex PCR; the TCRdb copy retains only in-frame clones and omits some. The data contain 70,000 to 95,000 clones, 94% of them singletons. The CDR3 runs to 16 residues. Trimming removed 2 bases from V and 6 bases from J; junction bases left unmatched: 11. Per germline, CDR1 LNHNV and CDR2 YYDKDF (reference sequence). The receptor was isolated from an adult with an advanced solid tumor such as melanoma, head and neck, liver or kidney cancer. Sequencing was performed on CD4+ or CD8+ T cells sorted from blood, taken in a trial of the OX40 agonist ivuxolimab. The rearrangement links TRBV15 to TRBJ2-7; TRBD1 matches at 9 bases. CDR3 sequence (DNA): TGTGCCACCAGCAGACCGTGGGGGACAGGGTTATCCGAGCAGTACTTC. It specifies CATSRPWGTGLSEQYF.